Shown below are 20 T cell receptor beta chains from a single sample sequenced in a study of blood T cell repertoires in COVID-19 (dated by TCRdb to the early 2020s). Preparation of the library involved the immunoSEQ multiplex PCR assay. Drawn from immuneACCESS, this table holds only the in-frame rearrangements with V and J called that TCRdb kept. Clones are partly lost; checked studies trace under half to an unresolved V gene and leave the rest unexplained. The sample table records around 150,000 clones; roughly 93% of these occur just once. The top ten clones comprise more than 2% of the sample. The sample comprised peripheral blood. The receptor set was obtained from a man between 18 and 29 years old with acute or convalescent COVID-19.

CDR3 amino acids: CASSQVGTGHREQYF. The CDR3 nucleotides are TGCGCCAGCAGCCAAGTCGGGACAGGGCATCGGGAGCAGTACTTC. The chain has TRBV4-1 and TRBJ2-7; 9 nucleotides line up with TRBD1. The germline V gene encodes CDR1 MGHRA and CDR2 YSYEKL. Germline trimming cut 1 base from V and 7 bases from J; bases unmatched to any gene: 8. CDR3 length: 15 residues.

The rearrangement uses TRBV5-1 and TRBJ1-1, with a weak D call TRBD1 (5 bases). The V gene's germline CDR1 is SGHRS and CDR2 YFSETQ. V was cut by 0 bases and J by 1 base, with 10 bases left in between. The CDR3 extends over 15 amino acids. This CDR3 reads CASSLVGQGNTEAFF. As DNA, the CDR3 is TGCGCCAGCAGCTTGGTAGGCCAGGGGAACACTGAAGCTTTCTTT.

The J gene is TRBJ2-2, the V gene TRBV19; D call uncertain. This CDR3 has 14 residues. Germline CDR1 and CDR2: LNHDA and SQIVND (reference sequence). V was clipped by 7 bases and J by 6 bases, with 15 bases between them. The CDR3 reads CASTLTVGPGELFF. CDR3 in DNA: TGTGCCAGTACGTTAACAGTAGGCCCCGGGGAGCTGTTTTTT.

V and J are TRBV5-1 and TRBJ1-1, with TRBD1 as a possible D gene (5 bases). This CDR3 is built from 16 residues. CDR1 and CDR2 (germline): SGHRS, YFSETQ. The ends were cut back, 0 bases at V and 0 bases at J, with 12 bases in the middle. In nucleotides, the CDR3 is TGCGCCAGCAGCTTGGGGGGCAATGGTATGAACACTGAAGCTTTCTTT. This translates into CASSLGGNGMNTEAFF. The variable domain in full, with the rest retrieved from reference TRBV5-1 and TRBJ1-1, is KAGVTQTPRYLIKTRGQQVTLSCSPISGHRSVSWYQQTPGQGLQFLFEYFSETQRNKGNFPGRFSGRQFSNSRSEMNVSTLELGDSALYLCASSLGGNGMNTEAFFGQGTRLTVV.

The J gene is TRBJ1-1, the V gene TRBV6-5; D is undetermined. This CDR3 has 14 amino acids. The germline CDR1 and CDR2 sequences are MNHEY and SVGAGI. V was pared by 6 bases and J by 4 bases, with 15 bases between. CDR3 sequence: CASSSVSLLTEAFF. In DNA form, the CDR3 reads TGTGCCAGCAGCTCAGTCTCGCTCCTCACTGAAGCTTTCTTT.

This chain connects TRBV24-1 to TRBJ2-3, with a weak D call TRBD1 (5 bases). Germline V gives CDR1 KGHDR, CDR2 SFDVKD. The CDR3 length is 15 residues. Trimming took off 4 bases at V and 7 bases at J, with 17 bases between the two ends. The CDR3 DNA is TGTGCCACCAGTGACACCGGACCGCTGGGGCATACGCAGTATTTT. Protein: CATSDTGPLGHTQYF.

This chain links TRBV6-5 with TRBJ1-3, with unresolved D. V dropped 3 bases and J dropped 0 bases, with 9 bases sitting between them. This CDR3 contains 15 residues. CDR1 and CDR2 from the germline V gene are MNHEY and SVGAGI. The CDR3 loop reads CASSYEPRSGNTIYF. CDR3 nucleotide sequence: TGTGCCAGCAGTTATGAGCCTCGCTCTGGAAACACCATATATTTT.

The V gene is TRBV3-1 (or the pseudogene TRBV3-2), the J gene TRBJ1-2; no firm D call. This CDR3 is 15 amino acids long. Trimming pared 3 bases from V and 6 bases from J, leaving 17 bases between. Germline CDR1 is LGHDT and CDR2 is YNNKEL (reference sequence). The CDR3 coding sequence is TGTGCCAGCAGCCAGTCGACACCTGTACGCAATGGCTACACCTTC. Its protein is CASSQSTPVRNGYTF.

The chain carries TRBV4-1 and TRBJ2-7; 10 positions match TRBD1. This CDR3 is 16 amino acids long. CDR1 is MGHRA and CDR2 is YSYEKL in the germline V gene. The V and J ends lost 3 bases and 4 bases, in that order; junction bases with no gene match: 9. CDR3 DNA: TGCGCCAGCAGCCATGGAGACAGGGGGCTTGTTTACGAGCAGTACTTC. Translating gives CASSHGDRGLVYEQYF.

This clone was picked up one time. The chain recombines TRBV18 with TRBJ2-3; the match to TRBD2 covers 13 bases. The germline V gene encodes CDR1 KGHSH and CDR2 LQKENI. With V trimmed by 4 bases and J by 3 bases, 10 bases remained unmatched. CDR3 size: 18 residues. As DNA, the CDR3 is TGTGCCAGCTCACTACCCGGACTAGCGGGGGATGCGACAGATACGCAGTATTTT. Its translation is CASSLPGLAGDATDTQYF.

V and J are TRBV21-1 and TRBJ2-1; the table's D gene call, TRBD1, was not cross checked with the DNA. TRBV21-1 is annotated as a pseudogene. This CDR3 spans 17 amino acids. DNA of the CDR3: TGTGCCAGCAGCCCAAGGACAGTTTTTTTCTCCTACAATGAGCAGTTCTTC. Translating gives CASSPRTVFFSYNEQFF.

Note on this clone: Other nucleotide sequences in the sample specify the same CDR3. V is TRBV27 and J is TRBJ2-1, with TRBD1 matching over 10 bases. The CDR3 length is 15 residues. Germline V CDR1 and CDR2: MNHEY, SMNVEV (reference sequence). J was trimmed by 7 bases and V by 2 bases; bases with no gene match: 5. CDR3: CASSLPGQGNNEQFF. The DNA for the CDR3 is TGTGCCAGCAGTTTACCGGGACAGGGGAATAATGAGCAGTTCTTC.

The chain uses TRBV5-5 and TRBJ1-2; TRBD1 matches 11 bases. This CDR3 has 16 residues. The V gene end was trimmed by 4 bases and the J gene end by 1 base; junction bases not matched to a gene: 6. Looked up from germline, CDR1 is SGHKS and CDR2 is YYEKEE (reference sequence). The CDR3 sequence: CASSRSGTGGNYGYTF. In DNA form, the CDR3 reads TGTGCCAGCAGCCGATCCGGGACAGGGGGTAACTATGGCTACACCTTC.

The chain combines TRBV19 with TRBJ2-1; 7 bases are shared with TRBD1. Germline lookup yields CDR1 LNHDA and CDR2 SQIVND (reference sequence). The CDR3 covers 14 residues. Losses at the gene ends were 9 bases for V and 2 bases for J; bases not matched to a gene: 7. DNA for the CDR3: TGTGCCAGCTCCGCAGGGGGACCCTACAATGAGCAGTTCTTC. Residues: CASSAGGPYNEQFF.

This chain connects TRBV30 to TRBJ1-2, with TRBD1 as a possible D gene (5 bases). V was cut by 2 bases and J by 4 bases, with 17 bases left in between. Germline lookup yields CDR1 GTSNPN and CDR2 SVGIG (reference sequence). The CDR3 length is 15 residues. CDR3 in amino acids: CAWSQDSFSFYGYTF. The DNA for the CDR3 is TGTGCCTGGAGTCAAGACAGCTTTTCTTTCTATGGCTACACCTTC.

The chain recombines TRBV3-1 (or the pseudogene TRBV3-2) with TRBJ1-3; D not certain. The CDR3 has 13 residues. Germline assignment: CDR1 LGHDT and CDR2 YNNKEL (reference sequence). Deletions cut 0 bases from V and 6 bases from J, with 6 bases between. CDR3 DNA: TGTGCCAGCAGCCAAGAAAGCCTAAACACCATATATTTT. As protein: CASSQESLNTIYF.

This sequence joins TRBV4-1 and TRBJ1-1; D is possibly TRBD1 (5 bases). The CDR3 has 11 amino acids. Germline assignment: CDR1 MGHRA and CDR2 YSYEKL. With 10 bases removed from V and 8 bases from J, the gap between germline ends came to 14 bases. CDR3: CATRSGEEAFF. DNA of the CDR3: TGCGCCACCCGATCGGGGGAGGAAGCTTTCTTT.

Ten or more counts support this clone. This rearrangement joins TRBV12-3 or TRBV12-4 to TRBJ1-1, with D unresolved. V lost 5 bases to trimming and J lost 1 base, with 8 bases between them. The CDR3 has 13 amino acids. CDR3 loop: CASSLDTNTEAFF. The CDR3 nucleotides are TGTGCCAGCAGTCTCGACACGAACACTGAAGCTTTCTTT.

This clone has just one count. This chain links TRBV12-3 or TRBV12-4 with TRBJ1-2; a possible D gene is TRBD1 (6 bases). The CDR3 sequence is 13 residues long. Trimming removed 6 bases from V and 6 bases from J, with 14 bases in between. The chain's CDR3 is CASSRSGADGYTF. In DNA, the CDR3 is TGTGCCAGCAGCCGATCAGGGGCGGATGGCTACACCTTC.

The gene calls are TRBV5-6 and TRBJ2-6; D possibly corresponds to TRBD1 (6 bases). Germline lookup yields CDR1 SGHDT and CDR2 YYEEEE. This CDR3 comprises 17 residues. Trimming removed 4 bases from V and 0 bases from J, with 14 bases in between. In DNA, the CDR3 is TGTGCCAGCAGCGTAGAAACAGGGATCTCTGGGGCCAACGTCCTGACTTTC. Its translation: CASSVETGISGANVLTF.